This T cell receptor (beta chain) appears in the sequencing data of a study of early T cells in non-severe SARS-CoV-2 infection. A single record per CDR3 protein comes from TCRdb applying MiXCR to the 5' RACE reads. This repertoire shows roughly 97,000 distinct CDR3 sequences, approximately 11% found once; its top ten account for just over 4.5%. CDR3 length equals 13 residues. CDR1 is DFQATT and CDR2 is SNEGSKA in the germline V gene (reference sequence). V shed 7 bases and J 5 bases; nucleotides not matched to a gene: 5. A few counts support this clonotype. The TCR comes from an adult who was a healthcare worker with PCR-confirmed SARS-CoV-2 infection or an uninfected control (not recorded which). V gene TRBV20-1 combines with J gene TRBJ2-3; TRBD2 agrees at 11 bases. The source was whole blood, collected at baseline. The CDR3 sequence: CSVPLAGGDTQYF. The CDR3 DNA is TGCAGTGTTCCCCTAGCGGGAGGAGATACGCAGTATTTT.